The sequence of this T cell receptor (beta chain) was determined in a study of OX40 agonist ivuxolimab in advanced cancers. For context, the study as a whole: The costimulatory receptor OX40 (CD134) was targeted by ivuxolimab, a fully human IgG2 agonistic monoclonal antibody. Prior anti-PD-1, anti-PD-L1 or anti-CTLA-4 therapy was permitted, and checkpoint inhibitors had been received by less than 45% of dose-escalation patients. Of the 50 or so patients in dose escalation, 19 had hepatocellular carcinoma, some 15 had melanoma, 9 had renal cell carcinoma and 9 had head and neck cancer. Three dose-escalation patients achieved partial responses, one with hepatocellular carcinoma and two with cutaneous melanoma. The point of sequencing TCRbeta in the periphery was to test whether ivuxolimab changed TCR sequence diversity and drove clonal T-cell expansion. The paper describes the monotherapy dose-escalation part (N ≈ 52 patients) of the phase I trial of ivuxolimab. In the dose-escalation cohort, roughly four fifths of patients were male, and the mean age was approximately 60 years, with a range of 23 to 79. Intravenous ivuxolimab was administered to patients every 2 weeks at six dose levels: 0.01, 0.1, 0.3, 1.5, 3 and 10 mg/kg. Paper-wide results and their limitations: On average, CD8+ T cells showed more expanded clones than CD4+ T cells after ivuxolimab. At doses of 0.1 to 3.0 mg/kg, clonal expansion of both CD4+ and CD8+ blood T cells was observed from baseline to week 6. Partial responders in the 0.1-3.0 mg/kg groups had among the lowest normalized peripheral clonal expansion, especially among CD8+ T cells. Low levels of normalized T-cell clonal expansion were also seen in some patients who did not respond. Antigen specificity was not determined for the clonally expanded peripheral T cells.

Worth noting for this clone: Its target antigen remains unknown. No much larger clonotype is one base removed from it; base qualities were not supplied.

For sequencing of the TCRbeta CDR3 region, genomic DNA was extracted from the sorted cells. The immunoSEQ Assay was used for sequencing of TCRbeta CDR3 regions. In TCRdb, the immuneACCESS table is reduced to in-frame sequences with V and J assigned. These tables do not hold every clone; where another copy was compared, an unresolved V gene accounts for under half, and the others remain unexplained. Present in this sample are fewer than 90,000 clones, roughly 90% of which were seen just once. The ten largest clones capture over 0.35% of the sample. Taken from cysteine to phenylalanine, the CDR3 has 14 residues. The entry retains the CDR3 DNA only, 42 bases that are in frame from base 1. From a lookup of the germline V gene, CDR1 and CDR2 are SGHRS and YFSETQ. V is clipped by 7 bases and J by 5 bases, and the sequence between their germline boundaries is 17 bases long. The trial excluded patients who had a history of autoimmune disease or were on systemic immunosuppression. Peripheral blood for TCR sequencing was collected from all dose cohorts at baseline, on cycle 4 day 1, and on cycle 7 day 1. Samples were obtained from an open-label, multicenter, first-in-human phase I dose-escalation trial of ivuxolimab. Adults with locally advanced or metastatic melanoma, renal cell, hepatocellular, or head and neck squamous cell carcinoma were enrolled in the trial. CD4+ and CD8+ T cells were sorted separately from peripheral blood before TCR sequencing.

The sequencing here drew on CD4+ or CD8+ T cells sorted from blood, taken in a trial of the OX40 agonist ivuxolimab. The origin of this receptor is an adult with an advanced solid tumor such as melanoma, head and neck, liver or kidney cancer. The sequence links TRBV5-1 to TRBJ2-3; the D gene is possibly TRBD2, with 6 bases matching. The CDR3 reads CASLGGLLGDTQYF. The DNA is as follows: TGCGCCAGCCTCGGGGGACTCTTGGGAGATACGCAGTATTTT.